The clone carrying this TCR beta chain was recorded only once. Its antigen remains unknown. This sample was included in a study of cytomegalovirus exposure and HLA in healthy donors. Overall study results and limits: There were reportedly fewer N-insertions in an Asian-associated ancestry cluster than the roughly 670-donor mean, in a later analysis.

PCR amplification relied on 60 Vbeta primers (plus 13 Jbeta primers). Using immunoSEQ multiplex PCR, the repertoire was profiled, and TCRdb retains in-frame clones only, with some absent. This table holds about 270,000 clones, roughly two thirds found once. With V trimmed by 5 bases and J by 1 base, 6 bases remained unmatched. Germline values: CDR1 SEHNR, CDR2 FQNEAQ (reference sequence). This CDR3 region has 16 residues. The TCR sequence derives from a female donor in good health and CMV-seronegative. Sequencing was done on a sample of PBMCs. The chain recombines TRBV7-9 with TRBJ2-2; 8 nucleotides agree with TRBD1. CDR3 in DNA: TGTGCCAGCAGCCCGGGGACAGGTTTGAACACCGGGGAGCTGTTTTTT. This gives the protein CASSPGTGLNTGELFF.